The entry that follows covers one T cell receptor beta chain sequence. The V gene lost 6 bases and the J gene lost 0 bases, with 16 bases spanning the gap. The CDR3 consists of 16 residues. The germline V gene has CDR1 MNHEY and CDR2 SMNVEV (reference sequence). Sequenced by immunoSEQ multiplex PCR; TCRdb stores in-frame clones only, minus some. The data show some 700,000 clones, approximately 90% seen once. This specimen belongs to a study of blood T cell repertoires in COVID-19. At the level of the study: COVID-19 samples from acute and convalescent phases originated in the United States, Italy and Spain.

Sequencing input: peripheral blood. The chain links TRBV27 to TRBJ2-3, with D possibly matching TRBD2 (7 bases). The sequence came from a woman aged 18-29 years with acute or convalescent COVID-19. The CDR3 DNA reads TGTGCCAGCAGAGGGGGGGCTTCCTCTAGCACAGATACGCAGTATTTT. Translated: CASRGGASSSTDTQYF.